Described below is a single T cell receptor (beta chain) sequence and its context. What it binds is unknown. The sample originates from a study of EBV T-cell therapy then PD-1 blockade in nasopharyngeal carcinoma. Treatment defined: AdE1-LMPpoly-expanded autologous EBV-specific T-cell therapy followed by anti-PD-1 nivolumab. Measured with immunoSEQ multiplex PCR; TCRdb has only the in-frame clones, and not every one. The sample comprises some 15,000 clones, 84% of which are singletons, and about 34% rests with the top ten. The sample was CD8+ T cells from blood, taken at roughly day 99 from a patient whose treatment included autologous EBV-specific T cells and nivolumab. The receptor was derived from a middle-aged man with nasopharyngeal carcinoma.

The CDR3, as DNA: TGTGCCAGAACTTTCGGGGTTTACGAGCAGTACTTC. Translating gives CARTFGVYEQYF. J is TRBJ2-7 and V is TRBV27; D might be TRBD2 (5 bases). This CDR3 has 12 residues. Germline V CDR1 and CDR2: MNHEY, SMNVEV (reference sequence). The germline V and J ends were trimmed by 9 bases and 4 bases, with 13 bases remaining between them.